This T cell receptor beta chain originates from a study of CD4 and CD8 cells across lung adenocarcinoma regions. Each CDR3 protein gets one entry after TCRdb re-called the PCR reads with MiXCR. The sample carries roughly 4,500 distinct CDR3 sequences, around half recorded once. The patients had localized lung adenocarcinoma, a non-small cell subtype. J lost 10 bases, V lost 6 bases, and 15 bases had no gene match. The CDR3 contains 15 residues. CDR1 and CDR2 (germline): MNHEY, SVGEGT. The specimen sequenced was CD4+ T cells from the center of a lung tumor. The TCR originated in a female donor with lung adenocarcinoma. The CD4 and CD8 labels of this study may be unreliable. The V and J genes are TRBV6-2 or TRBV6-3 and TRBJ2-1, with TRBD1 identical over 7 bases. The CDR3 region has the DNA TGTGCCAGCAGGGGACCGGGACAGAGCACCTACGAGCAGTTCTTC. It specifies CASRGPGQSTYEQFF.